This TCR beta chain emerged from a study of T cell repertoires in cytomegalovirus infection. Overall study context: Both recently identified HLA-C-restricted and well-studied HLA-B-restricted CMV epitopes were used in the study. Indications came from public TCR beta signatures; they pointed to CMV infection and to a matching HLA type.

The germline V gene encodes CDR1 SGHTA and CDR2 FQGNSA. Trimming pared 1 base from V and 7 bases from J, leaving 11 bases between. This CDR3 comprises 14 residues. One entry per CDR3 protein results from TCRdb running MiXCR on the reads. Here the sample spans about 740,000 distinct CDR3 sequences, about 30% being singletons. General study points: The cumulative frequency of public TCR beta families identified carriers of CMV plus the relevant HLA. HLA-C-restricted TCR beta clonotypes specific for CMV led the ex vivo response.

This clonotype was counted many times. Its antigen is undetermined. This sequence joins TRBV7-2 and TRBJ1-5; no firm D call. This material consisted of cultured PBMCs, taken from culture after CMV antigen stimulation. The clonotype originates from a human donor in good health (CMV status not recorded). Some clones in this sample may be carry-over from other donors' samples. CDR3 coding DNA: TGTGCCAGCAGCTTAGAGTCCGGGGTACAGCCCCAGCATTTT. As protein: CASSLESGVQPQHF.